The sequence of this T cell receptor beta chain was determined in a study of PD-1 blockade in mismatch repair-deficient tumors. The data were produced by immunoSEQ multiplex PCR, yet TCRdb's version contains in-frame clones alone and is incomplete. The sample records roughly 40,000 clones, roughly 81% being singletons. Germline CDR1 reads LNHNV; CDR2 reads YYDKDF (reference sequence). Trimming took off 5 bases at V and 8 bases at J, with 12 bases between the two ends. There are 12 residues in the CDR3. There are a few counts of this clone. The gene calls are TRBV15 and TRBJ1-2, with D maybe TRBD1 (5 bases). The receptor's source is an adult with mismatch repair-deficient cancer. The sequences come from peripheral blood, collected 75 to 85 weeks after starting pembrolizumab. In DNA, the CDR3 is TGTGCCACCAGCGAGCGGGGCGTCGGCTACACCTTC. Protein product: CATSERGVGYTF.